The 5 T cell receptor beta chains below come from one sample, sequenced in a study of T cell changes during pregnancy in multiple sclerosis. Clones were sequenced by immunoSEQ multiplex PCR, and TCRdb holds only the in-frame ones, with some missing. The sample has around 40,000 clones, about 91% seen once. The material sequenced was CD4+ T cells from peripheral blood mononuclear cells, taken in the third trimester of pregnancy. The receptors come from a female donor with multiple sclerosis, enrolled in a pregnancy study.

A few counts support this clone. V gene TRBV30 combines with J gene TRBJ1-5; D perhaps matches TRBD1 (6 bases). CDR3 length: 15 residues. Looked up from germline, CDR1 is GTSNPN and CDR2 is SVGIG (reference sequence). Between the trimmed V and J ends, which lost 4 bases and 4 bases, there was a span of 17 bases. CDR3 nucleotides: TGTGCCTGGAAGAAAAGATCAGGGGAAAATCAGCCCCAGCATTTT. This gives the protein CAWKKRSGENQPQHF.

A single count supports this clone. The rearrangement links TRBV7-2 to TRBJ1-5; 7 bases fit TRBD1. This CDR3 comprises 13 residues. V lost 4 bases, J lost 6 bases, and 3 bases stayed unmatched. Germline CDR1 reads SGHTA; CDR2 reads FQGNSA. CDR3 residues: CASSSEGAQPQHF. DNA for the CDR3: TGTGCCAGCAGCTCCGAGGGGGCTCAGCCCCAGCATTTT.

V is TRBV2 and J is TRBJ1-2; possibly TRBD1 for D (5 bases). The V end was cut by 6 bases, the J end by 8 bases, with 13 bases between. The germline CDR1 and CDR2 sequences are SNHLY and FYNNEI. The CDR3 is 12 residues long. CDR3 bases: TGTGCCAGCAGCGAAAGGGGTGGCGGCTACACCTTC. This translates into CASSERGGGYTF.

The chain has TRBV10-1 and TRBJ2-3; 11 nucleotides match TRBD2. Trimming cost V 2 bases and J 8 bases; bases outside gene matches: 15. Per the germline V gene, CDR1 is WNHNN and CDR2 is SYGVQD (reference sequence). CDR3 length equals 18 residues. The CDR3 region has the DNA TGCGCCAGCAGTGAGCCACCAACTAGCGGGAGTCCAGGGGGTACGCAGTATTTT. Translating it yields CASSEPPTSGSPGGTQYF.

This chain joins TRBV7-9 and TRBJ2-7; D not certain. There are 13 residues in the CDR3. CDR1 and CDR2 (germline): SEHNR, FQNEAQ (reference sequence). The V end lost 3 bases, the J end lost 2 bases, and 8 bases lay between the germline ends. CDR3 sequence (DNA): TGTGCCAGCAGCTTGAGTGCGGCCTACGAGCAGTACTTC. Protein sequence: CASSLSAAYEQYF.